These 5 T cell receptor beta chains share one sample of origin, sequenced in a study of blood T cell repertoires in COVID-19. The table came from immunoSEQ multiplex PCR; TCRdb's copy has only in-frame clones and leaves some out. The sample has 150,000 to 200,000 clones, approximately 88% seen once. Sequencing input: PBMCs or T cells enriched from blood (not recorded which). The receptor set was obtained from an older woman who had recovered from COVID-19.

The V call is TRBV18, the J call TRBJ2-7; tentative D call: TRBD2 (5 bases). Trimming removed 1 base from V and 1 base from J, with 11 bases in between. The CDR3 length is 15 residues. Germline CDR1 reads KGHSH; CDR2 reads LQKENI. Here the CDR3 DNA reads TGTGCCAGCTCACCACGGGCGGGCCCGTCCTACGAGCAGTACTTC. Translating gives CASSPRAGPSYEQYF.

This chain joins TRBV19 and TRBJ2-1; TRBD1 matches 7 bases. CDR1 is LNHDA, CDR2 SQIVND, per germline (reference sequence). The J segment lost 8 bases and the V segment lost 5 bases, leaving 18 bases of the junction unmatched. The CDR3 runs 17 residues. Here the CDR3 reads CASSFPLGKGATDEQFF. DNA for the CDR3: TGTGCCAGTAGTTTCCCCCTCGGGAAGGGGGCTACGGATGAGCAGTTCTTC.

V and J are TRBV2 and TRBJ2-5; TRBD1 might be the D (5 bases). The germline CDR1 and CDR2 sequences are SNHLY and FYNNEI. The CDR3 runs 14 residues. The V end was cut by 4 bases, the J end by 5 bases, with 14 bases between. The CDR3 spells CASSGQGRSETQYF. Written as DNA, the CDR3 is TGTGCCAGCAGTGGCCAGGGCCGGAGTGAGACCCAGTACTTC.

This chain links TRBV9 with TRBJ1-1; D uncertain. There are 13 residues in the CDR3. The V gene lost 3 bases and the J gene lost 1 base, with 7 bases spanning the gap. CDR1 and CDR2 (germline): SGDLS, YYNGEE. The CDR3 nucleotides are TGTGCCAGCAGCGCGTCAGAGAACACTGAAGCTTTCTTT. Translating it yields CASSASENTEAFF.

CDR3: CASSFSNQPQHF. DNA of the CDR3: TGTGCCAGCAGTTTCAGTAATCAGCCCCAGCATTTT. V and J are TRBV6-6 and TRBJ1-5; D unclear. The length of the CDR3 is 12 residues. Per the germline V gene, CDR1 is MNHNY and CDR2 is SVGAGI (reference sequence). Trimming took off 4 bases at V and 4 bases at J, with 5 bases between the two ends.